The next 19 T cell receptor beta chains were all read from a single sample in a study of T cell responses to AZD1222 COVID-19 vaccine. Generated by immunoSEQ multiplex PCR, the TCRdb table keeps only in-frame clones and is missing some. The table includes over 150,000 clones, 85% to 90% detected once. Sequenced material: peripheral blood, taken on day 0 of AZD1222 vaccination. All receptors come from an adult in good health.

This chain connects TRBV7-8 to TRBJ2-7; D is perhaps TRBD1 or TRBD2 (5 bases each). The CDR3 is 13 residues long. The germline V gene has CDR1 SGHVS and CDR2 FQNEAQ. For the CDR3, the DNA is TGTGCCAGCAGCTTATTTGGCGCCAGGGAGTCGGACGTC. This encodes CASSLFGARESDV.

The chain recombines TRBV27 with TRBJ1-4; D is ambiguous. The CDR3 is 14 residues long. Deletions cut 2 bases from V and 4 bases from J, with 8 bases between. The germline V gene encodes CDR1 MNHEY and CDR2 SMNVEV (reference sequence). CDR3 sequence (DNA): TGTGCCAGCAGTTTAGGAGGTGTTAATGAAAAACTGTTTTTT. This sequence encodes CASSLGGVNEKLFF.

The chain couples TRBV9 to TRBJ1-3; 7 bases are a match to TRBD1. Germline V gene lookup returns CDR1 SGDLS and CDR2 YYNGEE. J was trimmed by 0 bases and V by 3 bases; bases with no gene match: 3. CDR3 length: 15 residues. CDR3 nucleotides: TGTGCCAGCAGCGCGACAGGGATCTCTGGAAACACCATATATTTT. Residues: CASSATGISGNTIYF.

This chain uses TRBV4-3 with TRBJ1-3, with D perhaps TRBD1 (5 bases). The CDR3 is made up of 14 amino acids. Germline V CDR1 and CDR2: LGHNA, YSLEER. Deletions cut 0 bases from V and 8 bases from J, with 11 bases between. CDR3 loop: CASSQEGGADTIYF. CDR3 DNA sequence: TGCGCCAGCAGCCAAGAAGGAGGGGCCGACACCATATATTTT.

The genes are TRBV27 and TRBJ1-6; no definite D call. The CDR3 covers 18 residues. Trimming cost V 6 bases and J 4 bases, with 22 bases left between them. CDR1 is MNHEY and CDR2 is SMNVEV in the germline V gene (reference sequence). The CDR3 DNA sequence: TGTGCCAGCAGACCCGCCGAACCGGGAGGGAATTATAATTCACCCCTCCACTTT. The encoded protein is CASRPAEPGGNYNSPLHF.

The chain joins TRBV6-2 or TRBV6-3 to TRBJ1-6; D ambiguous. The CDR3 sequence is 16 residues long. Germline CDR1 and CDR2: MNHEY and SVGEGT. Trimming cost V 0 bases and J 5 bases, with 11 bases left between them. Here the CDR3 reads CASSYSMAGNNSPLHF. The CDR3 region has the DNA TGTGCCAGCAGTTACTCGATGGCGGGAAATAATTCACCCCTCCACTTT.

In nucleotides, the CDR3 is TGTGCCAGCAGCTTAGGTGGCTTTGTAAGGAAGAACACCGGGGAGCTGTTTTTT. Protein sequence: CASSLGGFVRKNTGELFF. J is TRBJ2-2 and V is TRBV11-2; no firm D call. The V end was cut by 1 base, the J end by 1 base, with 16 bases between. This CDR3 spans 18 amino acids. CDR1 and CDR2 (germline): SGHAT, FQNNGV.

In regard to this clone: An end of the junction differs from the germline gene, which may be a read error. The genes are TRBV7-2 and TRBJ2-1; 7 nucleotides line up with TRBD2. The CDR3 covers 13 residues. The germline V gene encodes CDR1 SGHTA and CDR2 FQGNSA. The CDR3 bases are TGTGCCAGCCGCTTCAGCGGGGAAAATGAGCAGTTCTTC. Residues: CASRFSGENEQFF.

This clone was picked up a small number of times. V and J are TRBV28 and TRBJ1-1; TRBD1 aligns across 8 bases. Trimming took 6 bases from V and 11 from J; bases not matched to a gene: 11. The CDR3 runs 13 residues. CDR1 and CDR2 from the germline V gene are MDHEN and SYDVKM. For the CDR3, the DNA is TGTGCCAGCAGGCGACAGGGGCCGCCCCGGGCTTTCTTT. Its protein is CASRRQGPPRAFF.

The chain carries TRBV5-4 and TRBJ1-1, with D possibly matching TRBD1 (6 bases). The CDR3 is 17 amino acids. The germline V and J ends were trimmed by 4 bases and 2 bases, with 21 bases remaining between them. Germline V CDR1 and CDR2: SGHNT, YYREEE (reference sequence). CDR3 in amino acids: CASSPIPSGQENTEAFF. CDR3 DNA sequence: TGTGCCAGCAGCCCTATACCTTCGGGACAAGAAAACACTGAAGCTTTCTTT.

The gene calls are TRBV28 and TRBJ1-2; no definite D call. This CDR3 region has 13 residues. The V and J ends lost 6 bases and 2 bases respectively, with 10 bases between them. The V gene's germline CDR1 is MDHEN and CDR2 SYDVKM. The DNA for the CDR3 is TGTGCCAGCAGAGTCAGCCCAAACTATGGCTACACCTTC. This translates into CASRVSPNYGYTF.

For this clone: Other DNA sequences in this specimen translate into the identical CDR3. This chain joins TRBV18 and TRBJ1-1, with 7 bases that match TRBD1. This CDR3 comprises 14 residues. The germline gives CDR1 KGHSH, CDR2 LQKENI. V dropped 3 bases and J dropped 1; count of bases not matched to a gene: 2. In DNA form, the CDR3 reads TGTGCCAGCTCACCGGGACAGACGAACACTGAAGCTTTCTTT. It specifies CASSPGQTNTEAFF.

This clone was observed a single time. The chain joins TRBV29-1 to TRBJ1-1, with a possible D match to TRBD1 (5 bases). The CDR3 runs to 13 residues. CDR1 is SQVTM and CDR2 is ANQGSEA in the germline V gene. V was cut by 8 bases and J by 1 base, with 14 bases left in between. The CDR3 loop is CSPKRDPNTEAFF. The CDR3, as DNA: TGCAGCCCTAAAAGGGACCCGAACACTGAAGCTTTCTTT.

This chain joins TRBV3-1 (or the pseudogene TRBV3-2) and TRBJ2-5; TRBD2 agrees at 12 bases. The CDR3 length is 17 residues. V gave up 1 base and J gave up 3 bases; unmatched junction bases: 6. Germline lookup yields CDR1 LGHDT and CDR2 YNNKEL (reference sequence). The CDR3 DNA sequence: TGTGCCAGCAGCCAAGGGACTAGCGGGGAAAAAAAAGAGACCCAGTACTTC. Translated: CASSQGTSGEKKETQYF.

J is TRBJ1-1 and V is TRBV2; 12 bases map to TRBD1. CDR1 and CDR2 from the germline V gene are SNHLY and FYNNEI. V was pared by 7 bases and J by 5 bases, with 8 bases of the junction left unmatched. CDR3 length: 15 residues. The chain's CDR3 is CASTDRDRGRTEAFF. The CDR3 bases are TGTGCCAGCACCGACCGGGACAGGGGGCGAACTGAAGCTTTCTTT.

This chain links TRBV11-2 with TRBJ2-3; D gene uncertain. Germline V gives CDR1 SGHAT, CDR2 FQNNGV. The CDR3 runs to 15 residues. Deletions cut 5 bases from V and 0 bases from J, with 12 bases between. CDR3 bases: TGTGCCAGCAGCGTCTTGATTTTAAGCACAGATACGCAGTATTTT. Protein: CASSVLILSTDTQYF. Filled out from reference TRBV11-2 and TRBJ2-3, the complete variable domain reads EAGVAQSPRYKIIEKRQSVAFWCNPISGHATLYWYQQILGQGPKLLIQFQNNGVVDDSQLPKDRFSAERLKGVDSTLKIQPAKLEDSAVYLCASSVLILSTDTQYFGPGTRLTVL.

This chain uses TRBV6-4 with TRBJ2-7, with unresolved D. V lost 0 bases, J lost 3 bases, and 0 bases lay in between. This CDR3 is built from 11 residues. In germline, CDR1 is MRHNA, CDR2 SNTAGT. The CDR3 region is CASSDSYEQYF. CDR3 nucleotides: TGTGCCAGCAGTGACTCCTACGAGCAGTACTTC.

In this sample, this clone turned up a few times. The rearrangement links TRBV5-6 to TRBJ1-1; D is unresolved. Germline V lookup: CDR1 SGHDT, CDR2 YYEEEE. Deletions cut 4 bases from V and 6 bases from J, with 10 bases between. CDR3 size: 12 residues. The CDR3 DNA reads TGTGCCAGCAGCCACCGTCTGGCTGAAGCTTTCTTT. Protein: CASSHRLAEAFF.

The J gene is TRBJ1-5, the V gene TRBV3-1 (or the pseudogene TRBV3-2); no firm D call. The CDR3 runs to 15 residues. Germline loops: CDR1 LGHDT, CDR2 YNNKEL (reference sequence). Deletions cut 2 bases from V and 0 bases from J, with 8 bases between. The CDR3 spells CASSQRSASNQPQHF. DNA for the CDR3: TGTGCCAGCAGCCAAAGGTCGGCTAGCAATCAGCCCCAGCATTTT.